The 15 T cell receptor beta chains given below trace back to one sample, sequenced in a study of T cells in women clearing cervical HPV infection. TCRdb keeps only in-frame clones here, not all; method: immunoSEQ multiplex PCR. With tens of thousands of clones in the sample, the ten largest clones hold less than 9%. The specimen was blood buffy coat. The receptors were sampled from a woman between 18 and 69 years old with a cervical HPV16 infection that either progressed to CIN3+ or cleared (not recorded which).

As to this clone: The observed sequence ends 3 residues before the CDR3 terminus, with the missing tail filled in from the germline J gene. The rearrangement links TRBV7-7 to TRBJ2-2; D may be TRBD2 (6 bases). The CDR3 covers 15 residues. The germline V and J ends were trimmed by 4 bases and 1 base, with 10 bases remaining between them. Germline V gives CDR1 SSHAT, CDR2 FNYEAQ (reference sequence). The DNA read from the CDR3 is TGTGCCAGCAGCTGGGGGGTGCTGAACACCGGGGAG. Protein sequence: CASSWGVLNTGE. The whole CDR3 sequence is CASSWGVLNTGELFF.

A remark on this clone: The read is 3 residues too short to cover the CDR3 end, so that end is filled in from the germline J gene. The chain combines TRBV20-1 with TRBJ2-7, with 8 bases fitting TRBD2. Germline CDR1 and CDR2: DFQATT and SNEGSKA (reference sequence). Unmatched junction bases numbered 5, after V lost 4 bases and J lost 3 bases. The CDR3 runs 13 residues. CDR3 DNA, as far as it was read: TGCAGTGCTACGGGACTAGGTCTCTACGAG. This translates into CSATGLGLYE. The full-length CDR3 reads as CSATGLGLYEQYF.

As concerns this clone: The read terminates 3 residues ahead of where the CDR3 ends, so the germline J gene completes it. The V gene is TRBV7-2, the J gene TRBJ1-1; D is undetermined. The CDR3 length is 15 residues. The V gene's germline CDR1 is SGHTA and CDR2 FQGNSA. V lost 6 bases and J 1 base, leaving 15 bases between the germline ends. The CDR3 spells CASRLTGFQNTEAFF. The CDR3 bases that were read are TGTGCCAGCAGGCTAACGGGGTTTCAGAACACTGAA.

As concerns this clone: The read terminates 3 residues ahead of where the CDR3 ends, so the germline J gene completes it. The J gene is TRBJ2-7, the V gene TRBV7-2, with D hard to call. Germline CDR1 and CDR2: SGHTA and FQGNSA. V lost 5 bases and J lost 5, with 19 bases in between. CDR3 length: 15 residues. CDR3 sequence reads: CASSPRLPEVHEQYF. The DNA read from the CDR3 is TGTGCCAGCAGCCCCAGGCTACCAGAGGTCCACGAG.

Notes on this clone: The observed sequence ends 3 residues before the CDR3 terminus, with the missing tail filled in from the germline J gene. This rearrangement joins TRBV20-1 to TRBJ1-2, with 8 bases fitting TRBD1. The germline gives CDR1 DFQATT, CDR2 SNEGSKA (reference sequence). V was pared by 5 bases and J by 0 bases, with 2 bases of the junction left unmatched. The CDR3 covers 13 residues. CDR3: CSAPTGANYGYTF. CDR3 bases read: TGCAGTGCTCCGACAGGGGCTAACTATGGC.

Concerning this clone itself: The read gets to within 3 residues of the CDR3 end, and the germline J gene fills in the rest. The chain recombines TRBV30 with TRBJ2-2; 7 bases are a match to TRBD1. This CDR3 comprises 14 residues. Trimming cost V 5 bases and J 7 bases; bases outside gene matches: 10. Looked up from germline, CDR1 is GTSNPN and CDR2 is SVGIG (reference sequence). The CDR3 reads CAWDPGQFVGELFF. Incomplete CDR3 DNA: TGTGCCTGGGACCCGGGACAGTTCGTCGGGGAG.

On this clone: The read finishes 3 residues shy of the CDR3 end, and the germline J gene is used to complete it. The chain recombines TRBV18 with TRBJ1-1; TRBD1 might be the D (5 bases). The germline V gene has CDR1 KGHSH and CDR2 LQKENI. There are 14 residues in the CDR3. The CDR3 region is CASSTKAGGETAFF. CDR3 bases read: TGTGCCAGCTCGACCAAGGCGGGGGGAGAGACA.

A note on this clone: Coverage ceases 3 residues before the CDR3 finishes, and the germline J gene fills in the end. The chain combines TRBV19 with TRBJ2-7; 12 bases are shared with TRBD2. This CDR3 is 15 amino acids long. CDR1 and CDR2 from the germline V gene are LNHDA and SQIVND (reference sequence). V lost 3 bases to trimming and J lost 2 bases; unmatched junction nucleotides: 2. Incomplete CDR3 DNA: TGTGCCAGTAGTATCGGACTAGCGGGAACCTACGAG. It encodes CASSIGLAGTYE. The complete CDR3 sequence is CASSIGLAGTYEQYF.

To note about this clone: Coverage ceases 3 residues before the CDR3 finishes, and the germline J gene fills in the end. The genes are TRBV5-1 and TRBJ2-2; no clear D. This CDR3 region has 14 residues. Germline V CDR1 and CDR2: SGHRS, YFSETQ. The CDR3 loop reads CASSLSALNSPLFF. The part of the CDR3 DNA that was read is TGCGCCAGCAGCTTGAGTGCCCTAAATTCACCG.

On this clone itself: The read halts 3 residues ahead of the CDR3 end, with the missing end drawn from the germline J gene. The chain recombines TRBV5-1 with TRBJ1-5; maybe TRBD1 (6 bases). V was trimmed by 0 bases and J by 4 bases, leaving 14 bases between them. This CDR3 comprises 16 residues. Germline lookup yields CDR1 SGHRS and CDR2 YFSETQ. The CDR3 spells CASSLEATGDNQPQHF. CDR3 bases read: TGCGCCAGCAGCTTGGAAGCGACAGGAGATAATCAGCCC.

About this clone: The CDR3 goes on 3 residues after the read ends, and that part is filled in from the germline J gene. The V gene is TRBV11-2, the J gene TRBJ2-2; the D gene is possibly TRBD2 (5 bases). Trimming removed 1 base at V and 6 bases at J, with 12 bases between. Germline V gene sequence: CDR1 SGHAT, CDR2 FQNNGV. There are 15 residues in the CDR3. The covered CDR3 bases are TGTGCCAGCAGCTTAGTACGATCCGGGGCCGGGGAG. It is translated as CASSLVRSGAGE. The CDR3 reads in full as CASSLVRSGAGELFF.

With regard to this clone: The CDR3 extends 3 residues past the end of the read, so its final part is completed from the germline J gene. The gene calls are TRBV18 and TRBJ1-2; D is uncertain. The CDR3 runs to 14 residues. Germline V gene lookup returns CDR1 KGHSH and CDR2 LQKENI. CDR3 DNA, as far as it was read: TGTGCCAGCTCACCGGGCCTTTTTCCCTACGAC. Protein: CASSPGLFPYD. The CDR3 in full is CASSPGLFPYDYTF.

Comment on this clone: Read data end 3 residues before the CDR3 end; the end is taken from the germline J gene. The chain couples TRBV19 to TRBJ2-4; the D gene is possibly TRBD2 (6 bases). Looked up from germline, CDR1 is LNHDA and CDR2 is SQIVND (reference sequence). This CDR3 comprises 14 residues. Partial CDR3 DNA: TGTGCCAGTAGTATGGGGGGAAACATCGGGGGT. Encoded protein: CASSMGGNIGG. The complete CDR3 reads CASSMGGNIGGQYF. The entire variable domain, with the rest obtained from reference TRBV19 and TRBJ2-4, is as follows: DGGITQSPKYLFRKEGQNVTLSCEQNLNHDAMYWYRQDPGQGLRLIYYSQIVNDFQKGDIAEGYSVSREKKESFPLTVTSAQKNPTAFYLCASSMGGNIGGQYFGAGTRLSVL.

As regards this clone: The sequence runs out 3 residues before the end of the CDR3; the remainder is reconstructed from the germline J gene. The V gene is TRBV14, the J gene TRBJ2-3, with TRBD2 matching 7 bases. CDR1 and CDR2 (germline): SGHDN, FVKESK. The CDR3 is made up of 15 amino acids. The CDR3 protein is CASSQLGLVPETQYF. Partial CDR3 DNA: TGTGCCAGCAGCCAACTCGGACTAGTTCCTGAGACG. The whole variable domain, filled in from reference TRBV14 and TRBJ2-3, reads EAGVTQFPSHSVIEKGQTVTLRCDPISGHDNLYWYRRVMGKEIKFLLHFVKESKQDESGMPNNRFLAERTGGTYSTLKVQPAELEDSGVYFCASSQLGLVPETQYFGPGTRLTVL.

In regard to this clone: The sequence runs out 3 residues before the end of the CDR3; the remainder is reconstructed from the germline J gene. The chain uses TRBV6-2 or TRBV6-3 and TRBJ1-5; D is unclear. The CDR3 consists of 15 residues. Trimming cost V 0 bases and J 5 bases, with 11 bases left between them. CDR1 and CDR2 (germline): MNHEY, SVGEGT. The covered CDR3 bases are TGTGCCAGCAGTTACTCGCATGTAGCGGATCAGCCC. It specifies CASSYSHVADQP. The whole CDR3 sequence reads CASSYSHVADQPQHF.